This paragraph covers one TCR beta chain sequence. The antigen is not known. Assays examined approximately 9.1 x 10^4 TCR templates per sample. Using immunoSEQ multiplex PCR, the repertoire was profiled, and TCRdb retains in-frame clones only, with some absent. The sample shows around 100,000 clones, 91% of them seen only once. This CDR3 contains 13 residues. V was clipped by 0 bases and J by 7 bases, with 9 bases between them. The germline V gene encodes CDR1 LGHNA and CDR2 YSLEER. The entry originates in a study of siplizumab effects on memory and regulatory T cells. Overall study results and limits: Most proliferating CD4+ or CD8+ clones, roughly 80-97%, had no naive or memory assignment. The authors did not confirm suppressive function in proliferating Tregs from siplizumab cultures. There appeared to be greater diversity in naive T cells than in memory cells, and naive T cells seemed major contributors to the alloresponse.

The clonotype was recovered from a human donor in good health. The chain links TRBV4-3 to TRBJ1-2; D is unclear. The specimen sequenced was CD4+ T cells sorted from blood. CDR3 sequence reads: CASSQELGGGYTF. CDR3 nucleotides: TGCGCCAGCAGCCAAGAGTTGGGAGGTGGCTACACCTTC.